The table lists the clone carrying this TCR beta chain with a few counts. Its antigen is unknown. The V end lost 5 bases, the J end lost 12 bases, and 11 bases lay between the germline ends. This CDR3 has 11 residues. Germline CDR1 SEHNR, CDR2 FQNEAQ (reference sequence). This record comes from a study of T cells in Graves' hyperthyroidism and ophthalmopathy. Study-level findings and limits: Ophthalmopathy prediction by the model preceded onset by a median approximately six months. Ophthalmopathy and stable hyperthyroidism were told apart by a 13 V-J model.

Amplified TCR beta CDR3 regions derived from RNA transcripts. The HTBI set primed first-round TCR CDR3 RT-PCR. One entry per CDR3 protein, called by TCRdb with MiXCR from the multiplex PCR reads. The repertoire holds approximately 400,000 distinct CDR3 sequences, with about 14% as singletons. Patients affected by ophthalmopathy presented a Clinical Activity Score of at least 3, a NOSPECS grade of at least 4, and disease duration below 3 months. Diagnoses rested on clinical symptoms, serum thyroxine and TRAb, thyroid ultrasound and orbital computed tomography. The sample was blood. The receptor was derived from a woman in her 30s with Graves' ophthalmopathy. The chain links TRBV7-9 to TRBJ2-1, with unresolved D. The CDR3 region has the DNA TGTGCCAGCAGCGCAAGCTGGGGGCAGTTCTTC. Encoded protein: CASSASWGQFF.